The 26 T cell receptor beta chains below come from one sample, sequenced in a study of T-cell memory formation after mild COVID-19. In TCRdb, the 5' RACE reads were re-called with MiXCR into one record per CDR3 protein. The sample consists of roughly 150,000 distinct CDR3 sequences, around 14% of them appearing once. The sequencing input was PBMCs or a T cell subset sorted from them (not recorded which). Source of these receptors: an adult woman who had mild COVID-19 (a few samples of this study predate the infection). Cell type and time point are not known.

A few counts support this clonotype. This sequence joins TRBV2 and TRBJ2-1; 7 positions match TRBD2. The germline V gene encodes CDR1 SNHLY and CDR2 FYNNEI. Trimming removed 7 bases from V and 9 bases from J; junction bases left unmatched: 0. This CDR3 region has 10 residues. The CDR3 sequence is CASTSGEQFF. The CDR3 coding sequence is TGTGCCAGCACTAGCGGTGAGCAGTTCTTC.

The rearrangement links TRBV7-9 to TRBJ2-5, with D hard to call. Trimming cost V 0 bases and J 1 base, with 6 bases left between them. This CDR3 has 14 residues. From germline, CDR1 is SEHNR and CDR2 FQNEAQ (reference sequence). CDR3 nucleotide sequence: TGTGCCAGCAGCTTAGCCCCCGCCCAAGAGACCCAGTACTTC. As protein: CASSLAPAQETQYF.

This clonotype was found a few times. The V gene is TRBV29-1, the J gene TRBJ2-3, with D perhaps matching TRBD1 (5 bases). Germline values: CDR1 SQVTM, CDR2 ANQGSEA. Trimming cost V 3 bases and J 4 bases, with 23 bases left between them. The CDR3 runs 17 residues. The CDR3 coding sequence is TGCAGCGTTGACGGACCGGCGCAGGGCGTTGGCGCAGATACGCAGTATTTT. Translation: CSVDGPAQGVGADTQYF.

This clonotype appeared a few times. This sequence joins TRBV19 and TRBJ2-1; D is possibly TRBD1 (5 bases). Germline V gene sequence: CDR1 LNHDA, CDR2 SQIVND (reference sequence). CDR3 size: 15 residues. The ends were cut back, 5 bases at V and 0 bases at J, with 11 bases in the middle. The CDR3 is CASSSDSSSYNEQFF. In nucleotides, the CDR3 is TGTGCCAGTAGTTCCGACAGCAGCTCCTACAATGAGCAGTTCTTC. Complete variable domain (other parts from reference TRBV19 and TRBJ2-1): DGGITQSPKYLFRKEGQNVTLSCEQNLNHDAMYWYRQDPGQGLRLIYYSQIVNDFQKGDIAEGYSVSREKKESFPLTVTSAQKNPTAFYLCASSSDSSSYNEQFFGPGTRLTVL.

The rearrangement joins TRBV28 to TRBJ2-3, with TRBD1 as a possible D gene (5 bases). Looked up from germline, CDR1 is MDHEN and CDR2 is SYDVKM. The CDR3 covers 13 residues. Trimming took off 6 bases at V and 1 base at J, with 8 bases between the two ends. In DNA form, the CDR3 reads TGTGCCAGCAGCAGGGATGGCACAGATACGCAGTATTTT. This codes for CASSRDGTDTQYF.

This clonotype was counted many times. The chain links TRBV13 to TRBJ2-7, with D unresolved. The CDR3 runs to 15 residues. Trimming left V 2 bases short and J 0 bases short, with 11 bases between. The V gene's germline CDR1 is PRHDT and CDR2 FYEKMQ (reference sequence). This chain's CDR3 is CASSLRGPSSYEQYF. CDR3 nucleotides: TGTGCCAGCAGCTTAAGAGGTCCCAGCTCCTACGAGCAGTACTTC.

The chain links TRBV12-3 or TRBV12-4 to TRBJ1-1; D is undetermined. This CDR3 region has 14 residues. Trimming took 3 bases from V and 4 from J, leaving 12 bases between them. The CDR3 DNA follows: TGTGCCAGCAGTTTGGAGGTTATGGGCACTGAAGCTTTCTTT. Translation gives CASSLEVMGTEAFF.

The chain joins TRBV20-1 to TRBJ1-6; D remains ambiguous. V lost 1 base, J lost 7 bases, and 17 bases lay in between. CDR3 length: 16 residues. Germline V CDR1 and CDR2: DFQATT, SNEGSKA (reference sequence). In nucleotides, the CDR3 is TGCAGTGCTAGAGTAAGGCTCCCTGGCACGAATTCACCCCTCCACTTT. The encoded protein is CSARVRLPGTNSPLHF.

This clonotype was counted between two and nine times. This rearrangement joins TRBV10-3 to TRBJ2-3, with 9 bases aligning to TRBD2. The CDR3 runs 16 residues. Germline V gives CDR1 ENHRY, CDR2 SYGVKD. V lost 6 bases, J lost 3 bases, and 10 bases stayed unmatched. Written as DNA, the CDR3 is TGTGCCATCAGGGACCTTAGCGGGGGAGAAACAGATACGCAGTATTTT. Encoded protein: CAIRDLSGGETDTQYF.

The chain is built from TRBV14 and TRBJ2-3; tentatively, D is TRBD1 or TRBD2 (6 bases each). The V gene lost 4 bases and the J gene lost 4 bases, with 30 bases spanning the gap. Germline loops: CDR1 SGHDN, CDR2 FVKESK. CDR3 size: 20 residues. CDR3 sequence: CASSRTARRDYRWSSDTQYF. The CDR3, as DNA: TGTGCCAGCAGCCGGACAGCGCGGCGGGATTATCGGTGGTCTTCAGATACGCAGTATTTT.

V and J are TRBV11-2 and TRBJ2-7; D uncertain. CDR1 is SGHAT, CDR2 FQNNGV, per germline. This CDR3 has 14 residues. V was cut by 2 bases and J by 2 bases, with 10 bases left in between. The CDR3 DNA sequence: TGTGCCAGCAGCTTACTAACACCTACCTACGAGCAGTACTTC. Residues: CASSLLTPTYEQYF.

The chain couples TRBV6-4 to TRBJ2-1; 7 nucleotides match TRBD1. This CDR3 has 14 amino acids. CDR1 is MRHNA and CDR2 is SNTAGT in the germline V gene. Unmatched junction bases numbered 6, after V lost 2 bases and J lost 8 bases. The CDR3 spells CASSDGQEYHEQFF. For the CDR3, the DNA is TGTGCCAGCAGTGACGGACAGGAGTACCATGAGCAGTTCTTC.

This chain connects TRBV6-5 to TRBJ1-1; D not certain. The CDR3 length is 13 residues. V lost 3 bases and J lost 4, with 9 bases in between. Germline CDR1 MNHEY, CDR2 SVGAGI. CDR3 amino acids: CASSYRGSTEAFF. The CDR3 DNA follows: TGTGCCAGCAGTTATCGAGGGAGCACTGAAGCTTTCTTT.

This clonotype came up many times. The rearrangement uses TRBV6-6 and TRBJ1-1; weak D call: TRBD1 (6 bases). V gave up 8 bases and J gave up 6 bases, with 22 bases separating them. The CDR3 sequence is 15 residues long. The germline V gene encodes CDR1 MNHNY and CDR2 SVGAGI (reference sequence). CDR3: CASHDGPGQMAEAFF. DNA for the CDR3: TGTGCCAGCCACGATGGACCGGGACAAATGGCTGAAGCTTTCTTT.

This chain joins TRBV28 and TRBJ1-4; 8 bases fit TRBD1. Germline-derived CDR1 and CDR2 are MDHEN and SYDVKM. The CDR3 contains 14 residues. The V segment lost 10 bases and the J segment 5 bases; nucleotides outside the gene matches: 9. The CDR3 region is CAIPSGQANEKLFF. CDR3 DNA: TGTGCCATTCCGTCGGGACAGGCCAATGAAAAACTGTTTTTT.

The table lists this clonotype with many counts. This chain joins TRBV12-3 or TRBV12-4 and TRBJ2-1; no reliable D call. The CDR3 loop spans 13 amino acids. The V and J ends lost 8 bases and 10 bases respectively, with 18 bases between them. The CDR3 DNA is TGTGCCAGCGCTGGCCGTGGGGTAGGGGAGCAGTTCTTC. It yields the protein CASAGRGVGEQFF.

This clonotype has a count of ten or more. The gene calls are TRBV6-4 and TRBJ2-1, with D perhaps matching TRBD1 (5 bases). This CDR3 comprises 15 residues. Trimming took 0 bases from V and 4 from J, leaving 10 bases between them. Germline CDR1 and CDR2: MRHNA and SNTAGT. CDR3 DNA: TGTGCCAGCAGTGACTCGGACAACGGATACAATGAGCAGTTCTTC. Translated, it gives CASSDSDNGYNEQFF.

The gene calls are TRBV9 and TRBJ2-2, with unresolved D. The germline V and J ends were trimmed by 4 bases and 6 bases, with 7 bases remaining between them. This CDR3 region has 12 residues. The V gene's germline CDR1 is SGDLS and CDR2 YYNGEE. CDR3 in DNA: TGTGCCAGCAGCCCCCAACCCGGGGAGCTGTTTTTT. This codes for CASSPQPGELFF.

J is TRBJ2-3 and V is TRBV20-1; possibly TRBD1 for D (6 bases). The CDR3 extends over 12 amino acids. Germline V CDR1 and CDR2: DFQATT, SNEGSKA (reference sequence). Trimming took 3 bases from V and 5 from J, leaving 9 bases between them. In nucleotides, the CDR3 is TGCAGTGCTAGTGACAGGAGAGATACGCAGTATTTT. Its protein product is CSASDRRDTQYF.

J is TRBJ2-7 and V is TRBV27; 9 bases fit TRBD2. Trimming removed 6 bases from V and 3 bases from J; junction bases left unmatched: 6. The germline V gene has CDR1 MNHEY and CDR2 SMNVEV (reference sequence). This CDR3 has 14 amino acids. The CDR3 nucleotides are TGTGCCAGCAGAATTAGCGGGAGCATCTACGAGCAGTACTTC. This gives the protein CASRISGSIYEQYF.

This clonotype came up a few times. J is TRBJ2-7 and V is TRBV7-9; tentative D call: TRBD2 (5 bases). CDR1 SEHNR and CDR2 FQNEAQ come from the germline V gene (reference sequence). This CDR3 has 13 residues. The V end was cut by 6 bases, the J end by 2 bases, with 11 bases between. CDR3 nucleotide sequence: TGTGCCAGCAGTTATCCTAGCACCTACGAGCAGTACTTC. Protein: CASSYPSTYEQYF.

In its sample, this clonotype was seen a few times. This rearrangement joins TRBV27 to TRBJ1-1; no firm D call. The germline CDR1 and CDR2 sequences are MNHEY and SMNVEV (reference sequence). CDR3 length equals 13 residues. The V end was cut by 6 bases, the J end by 1 base, with 9 bases between. CDR3 sequence reads: CASRVAENTEAFF. The CDR3, as DNA: TGTGCCAGCAGGGTGGCCGAGAACACTGAAGCTTTCTTT.

This clonotype has only a few counts. V usage is TRBV6-2 or TRBV6-3 and J usage is TRBJ1-1; D perhaps matches TRBD1 (6 bases). Trimming took 2 bases from V and 4 from J, leaving 8 bases between them. From germline, CDR1 is MNHEY and CDR2 SVGEGT. The CDR3 has 13 residues. CDR3 region: CASSYGGATEAFF. The CDR3 nucleotides read TGTGCCAGCAGTTACGGGGGGGCCACTGAAGCTTTCTTT.

V and J are TRBV7-8 and TRBJ2-2; 7 bases match TRBD2. J was trimmed by 6 bases and V by 5 bases; bases with no gene match: 6. The V gene's germline CDR1 is SGHVS and CDR2 FQNEAQ. CDR3 length: 14 residues. CDR3 in DNA: TGTGCCAGCAGCCCGACTGGGGGGGCCGGGGAGCTGTTTTTT. It yields the protein CASSPTGGAGELFF. Supplemented by reference TRBV7-8 and TRBJ2-2, the full variable domain reads GAGVSQSPRYKVAKRGQDVALRCDPISGHVSLFWYQQALGQGPEFLTYFQNEAQLDKSGLPSDRFFAERPEGSVSTLKIQRTQQEDSAVYLCASSPTGGAGELFFGEGSRLTVL.

V and J are TRBV4-2 and TRBJ2-7; no firm D call. This CDR3 is 15 amino acids long. Germline assignment: CDR1 LGHNA and CDR2 YNFKEQ. V was shortened by 0 bases and J by 3 bases, with 12 bases between the two germline ends. CDR3 DNA sequence: TGTGCCAGCAGCCAAGAGCTTCCGCCAAACTACGAGCAGTACTTC. Translated: CASSQELPPNYEQYF.

This clonotype was counted only a few times. V usage is TRBV30 and J usage is TRBJ1-2; the D is unclear. CDR1 GTSNPN and CDR2 SVGIG come from the germline V gene (reference sequence). The CDR3 consists of 12 residues. Trimming removed 0 bases from V and 2 bases from J, with 4 bases in between. The CDR3 DNA reads as TGTGCCTGGAGTGTACAAAACTATGGCTACACCTTC. Residues: CAWSVQNYGYTF.